The rows below give T cell receptor beta chains drawn from one sample of a study of blood T cell repertoires in COVID-19. Only in-frame clones appear in the TCRdb table, and some are missing; sequencing was by immunoSEQ multiplex PCR. The table has approximately 200,000 clones, roughly four fifths seen once. The sample consisted of PBMCs or T cells enriched from blood (not recorded which). The receptors originated from a man aged 35 to 55 who had recovered from COVID-19. The CDR3 runs from the conserved cysteine through the conserved F or W. Fields, in order: J gene, D gene, V gene, clone size, CDR3 DNA, CDR3 protein. The D gene is left open where the match is weak. Not all rows give a size; the values are once, few, many and, for expanded clones, a class.

TRBJ2-3,TRBD2,TRBV4-3,once,TGCGCCAGCAGCCAACGGGAGGGCCGGGCAGATACGCAGTATTTT,CASSQREGRADTQYF
TRBJ1-5,-,TRBV5-5,-,TGTGCCAGCAGTCCTCCCGGGGGGAATCAGCCCCAGCATTTT,CASSPPGGNQPQHF
TRBJ1-1,-,TRBV9,-,TGTGCCAGCAGCGTAGTGCCGGAGGTGAACACTGAAGCTTTCTTT,CASSVVPEVNTEAFF
TRBJ1-5,TRBD1,TRBV6-5,-,TGTGCCAGCAGACCGACAGGGATGCGCAATCAGCCCCAGCATTTT,CASRPTGMRNQPQHF
TRBJ2-1,TRBD1,TRBV7-2,-,TGTGCCAGCAGCAGGACAGGGGACGGTGAGCAGTTCTTC,CASSRTGDGEQFF
TRBJ2-1,TRBD2,TRBV3-1/TRBV3-2,-,TGTGCCAGCGCCACCCGAGCGGGACCCTACGGGTATGAGCAGTTCTTC,CASATRAGPYGYEQFF
TRBJ2-2,-,TRBV7-3,-,TGTGCCAGCAGCTTAAGGGCAGGCTGGAACACCGGGGAGCTGTTTTTT,CASSLRAGWNTGELFF
TRBJ2-1,TRBD2,TRBV19,-,TGTGCCAGTAAGGGAGGGGCGGTAAGAAAGGATGAGCAGTTCTTC,CASKGGAVRKDEQFF
TRBJ1-1,-,TRBV7-9,few,TGTGCCAGCAGCTTCGCGGTGAACACTGAAGCTTTCTTT,CASSFAVNTEAFF
TRBJ1-1,TRBD1,TRBV4-3,-,TGCGCCAGCAGCCAGATACAGGGGAGCCGCACTGAAGCTTTCTTT,CASSQIQGSRTEAFF
TRBJ1-4,-,TRBV30,-,TGTGCCTGGAGCGCAGGGGAAAAACTGTTTTTT,CAWSAGEKLFF
TRBJ1-1,-,TRBV21-1,-,TGTGCCAGCAGCAATACTACCAGGGCCATGAACACTGAAGCTTTCTTT,CASSNTTRAMNTEAFF
TRBJ1-6,TRBD1,TRBV9,-,TGTGCCAGCAGCGTAGGGACAGGGGGCAGTTCACCCCTCCACTTT,CASSVGTGGSSPLHF
TRBJ2-6,TRBD1,TRBV5-6,-,TGTGCCAGCGCAAAAGACAGGGGGAGTTCTGGGGCCAACGTCCTGACTTTC,CASAKDRGSSGANVLTF
TRBJ2-5,-,TRBV7-8,-,TGTGCCAGCAGCAGACAAGGGACTCAGTGGGGAGAGACCCAGTACTTC,CASSRQGTQWGETQYF
TRBJ1-2,-,TRBV24-1,-,TGTGCCACCAGTGATTCGGGACAAATCTATGGCTACACCTTC,CATSDSGQIYGYTF
TRBJ1-2,-,TRBV4-2,-,TGTGCCAGCAGCCAAGACAGGGTTGAAGGCTACACCTTC,CASSQDRVEGYTF
TRBJ2-7,TRBD2,TRBV4-2,-,TGTGCCAGCAGCCACCCTAGTGGACTAGCGGGAGAAGGGAGCTCCTACGAGCAGTACTTC,CASSHPSGLAGEGSSYEQYF
TRBJ1-2,TRBD1,TRBV6-5,-,TGTGCCAGCAGGGCCGGGACAGTAAACTATGGCTACACCTTC,CASRAGTVNYGYTF
TRBJ1-2,TRBD1,TRBV7-2,-,TGTGCCAGCAGCACACCGGGACAGGGCACGTATGGCTACACCTTC,CASSTPGQGTYGYTF
TRBJ2-2,-,TRBV5-1,-,TGCGCCAGCAGCTTGGACTTAGCGGACCGGGAGCTGTTTTTT,CASSLDLADRELFF
TRBJ1-2,-,TRBV11-2,-,TGTGCCAGCAGCGTGTCCTCCTATGGCTACACCTTC,CASSVSSYGYTF
TRBJ1-2,-,TRBV5-6,-,TGTGCCAGCAGCTTGGGGACAAGCTATGGCTACACCTTC,CASSLGTSYGYTF
TRBJ2-1,TRBD2,TRBV11-3,-,TGTGCCAGCAGACCAGGGACTAGCGGGAGGGCCGGGGATGAGCAGTTCTTC,CASRPGTSGRAGDEQFF
TRBJ1-4,-,TRBV4-3,-,TGCGCCAGCAGCCAAGAGGCGGCGCCGGCAACTAATGAAAAACTGTTTTTT,CASSQEAAPATNEKLFF
TRBJ1-2,-,TRBV29-1,-,TGCAGCGTTCTCACTCCCCGGAGGGACTATGGCTACACCTTC,CSVLTPRRDYGYTF
TRBJ2-1,TRBD2,TRBV6-2/TRBV6-3,-,TGTGCCAGCAGCCCGGGGACTAGCGGGAGCTCCTACAATGAGCAGTTCTTC,CASSPGTSGSSYNEQFF
TRBJ1-2,TRBD1,TRBV19,-,TGTGCCAGCGAGATCGGACAGGGGAGTTATGGCTACACCTTC,CASEIGQGSYGYTF
TRBJ1-2,-,TRBV21-1,few,TGTGCCAGCAGCAAAAGTACGGTCGGCTACACCTTC,CASSKSTVGYTF
TRBJ2-1,-,TRBV20-1,-,TGCAGTGCTAGTGCCGTCTGGAGATACAATGAGCAGTTCTTC,CSASAVWRYNEQFF
TRBJ1-5,-,TRBV2,-,TGTGCCAGCAATGGGATCGGGGATCAGCCCCAGCATTTT,CASNGIGDQPQHF
TRBJ1-4,TRBD1,TRBV10-3,-,TGTGCCTCGAACAGGGGAGTGAATGAAAAACTGTTTTTT,CASNRGVNEKLFF
TRBJ2-5,-,TRBV24-1,many,TGTGCCACCAGTGATTCGCACGGGACACAAGAGACCCAGTACTTC,CATSDSHGTQETQYF
TRBJ1-5,-,TRBV7-2,-,TGTGCCAGCAGCTTTATCGAGTATCAGCCCCAGCATTTT,CASSFIEYQPQHF
TRBJ1-3,-,TRBV10-3,few,TGTGCCATCAGTGAGACAATCAGTCCAGGGGTTACTGGAAACACCATATATTTT,CAISETISPGVTGNTIYF
TRBJ2-1,-,TRBV7-6,-,TGTGCCAGCACCGACCGGGTTGCTGATGAGCAGTTCTTC,CASTDRVADEQFF
TRBJ2-1,-,TRBV27,-,TGTGCCAACCCCCGGGGTGAGCAGTTCTTC,CANPRGEQFF
TRBJ2-1,-,TRBV12-3/TRBV12-4,-,TGTGCCAGCAGTTTAGCGGGGGCCAGTGAGCAGTTCTTC,CASSLAGASEQFF
TRBJ2-1,TRBD2,TRBV2,-,TGTGCCAGTACAGAGGTAGCGGGAGATGAGCAGTTCTTC,CASTEVAGDEQFF
TRBJ1-1,TRBD1,TRBV10-3,-,TGTGCCATCACCCCGACAGGGGGCCTCGGGAACACTGAAGCTTTCTTT,CAITPTGGLGNTEAFF